The 5 T cell receptor beta chains presented below share a single source sample, sequenced in a study of blood T cell repertoires in COVID-19. Clones were sequenced by immunoSEQ multiplex PCR, and TCRdb holds only the in-frame ones, with some missing. The repertoire consists of roughly 250,000 clones, with around 87% occurring once and the leading ten covering roughly 1.6%. Sample: PBMCs or T cells enriched from blood (not recorded which). These receptors came from a woman aged 45-60 years who had recovered from COVID-19.

The chain carries TRBV7-9 and TRBJ2-1; 8 positions match TRBD2. The trim removed 4 bases at V and 9 bases at J, leaving 11 bases unmatched. The V gene's germline CDR1 is SEHNR and CDR2 FQNEAQ (reference sequence). The CDR3 is 15 amino acids. This CDR3 is CASSSYGTSGGEQFF. The CDR3 nucleotides are TGTGCCAGCAGCTCATACGGGACTAGTGGAGGTGAGCAGTTCTTC.

The CDR3 DNA sequence: TGCAGCGTTGATAGGCTGAGACAGGGGGTGTACGAGCAGTACTTC. This sequence encodes CSVDRLRQGVYEQYF. This chain connects TRBV29-1 to TRBJ2-7; 9 nucleotides align to TRBD1. This CDR3 is 15 amino acids long. V lost 3 bases to trimming and J lost 4 bases; unmatched junction nucleotides: 10. The germline gives CDR1 SQVTM, CDR2 ANQGSEA.

The chain carries TRBV11-2 and TRBJ1-1, with a possible D match to TRBD1 (5 bases). V lost 5 bases, J lost 5 bases, and 9 bases lay in between. Germline CDR1 and CDR2: SGHAT and FQNNGV. The CDR3 has 12 amino acids. The CDR3 loop reads CASSPGWTEAFF. The DNA of the CDR3 is TGTGCCAGCAGCCCAGGGTGGACTGAAGCTTTCTTT.

The CDR3, as DNA: TGCGCCAGCAGCCAAGGACAGTCCAATCAGCCCCAGCATTTT. Its protein is CASSQGQSNQPQHF. The chain couples TRBV4-1 to TRBJ1-5; weak D call: TRBD1 (5 bases). V was pared by 1 base and J by 3 bases, with 7 bases between. Germline V lookup: CDR1 MGHRA, CDR2 YSYEKL. The CDR3 is 14 amino acids.

The count of this clone is one. This chain connects TRBV7-9 to TRBJ1-4, with D uncertain. This CDR3 comprises 16 residues. The germline gives CDR1 SEHNR, CDR2 FQNEAQ (reference sequence). V was trimmed by 1 base and J by 7 bases, leaving 16 bases between them. CDR3 bases: TGTGCCAGCAGCTTAGGAACGTCGTCAGTTGGTGAAAAACTGTTTTTT. It is translated as CASSLGTSSVGEKLFF.